The entry below gives a single T cell receptor beta chain sequence along with its context. Its antigen remains unidentified. This specimen belongs to a study of cytomegalovirus exposure and HLA in healthy donors. Whole-study results and caveats: The listing of roughly 160 TCR beta chains classed them as cytomegalovirus-associated. A classifier reportedly called cytomegalovirus status with high sensitivity and specificity.

Assay: immunoSEQ multiplex PCR; the TCRdb copy retains only in-frame clones and omits some. The table includes 120,000 or so clones, approximately 87% detected once. The sequence was collected from a young woman in good health and CMV-seronegative. The material sequenced was PBMCs.

The CDR3 DNA is TGTGCCAGCAGCTTGGCCCCCTCACCGGATTCACCCCTCCACTTT. Protein product: CASSLAPSPDSPLHF. This sequence joins TRBV5-5 and TRBJ1-6; D is ambiguous. V was pared by 0 bases and J by 8 bases, with 12 bases between. CDR1 and CDR2 from the germline V gene are SGHKS and YYEKEE (reference sequence). This CDR3 comprises 15 residues.